This T cell receptor (beta chain) stems from a study of tumor-infiltrating lymphocytes in primary liver carcinoma. A note on this clonotype: What it binds is unknown.

The CDR3 is 19 residues long. A constant-region primer primed TCR beta cDNA synthesis from roughly 510 ng of total RNA. Each TCR beta library was derived from three nested multiplex PCR rounds that employed slightly modified ARM-PCR. TRBV1-TRBV30 forward and Cbeta reverse primers drove the first two roughly 11-cycle rounds. From the multiplex PCR reads, TCRdb called clonotypes with MiXCR, one entry per CDR3 protein. The profile shows some 130,000 distinct CDR3 sequences, about two thirds of them singletons. The study co-extracted DNA and RNA from around 20-30 mg of unsorted bulk tissue. Surgical resection was used to treat these primary liver carcinoma patients. Overall study findings and caveats: A significantly higher top-250-clone fraction was found in tumors than in blood (p = 0.039). Lesser overlap characterized tumor-adjacent and tumor-blood pairs relative to tumor region pairs.

The sample was tumor-adjacent normal liver tissue. The TCR was taken from a woman in her sixties or seventies with primary liver carcinoma and hepatitis B virus infection. The gene calls are TRBV21-1 and TRBJ2-7; TRBD2 is taken as the D call from the table, unchecked against the DNA. TRBV21-1 is reported as a pseudogene. The CDR3 DNA reads TGTGCCAGCAGCAACCCGAGACTAGCGGGAGATACCCGACTCTACGAGCAGTACTTC. It specifies CASSNPRLAGDTRLYEQYF.